This TCR beta chain appears in the sequencing data of a study of cytomegalovirus exposure and HLA in healthy donors. Study details: An analysis done earlier identified almost 120 million unique TCR beta sequences from 150 million to 200 million T cells.

The PCR was carried out with 60 Vbeta primers and 13 Jbeta primers. The table came from immunoSEQ multiplex PCR; TCRdb's copy has only in-frame clones and leaves some out. This table has about 150,000 clones, around 72% appearing once. V lost 3 bases and J lost 5, with 23 bases in between. The CDR3 loop spans 17 amino acids. Per the germline V gene, CDR1 is SGDLS and CDR2 is YYNGEE. The sequencing sample was made of PBMCs. The origin of this receptor is a man aged 40-55 years in good health and CMV-seronegative. This chain joins TRBV9 and TRBJ2-5; perhaps TRBD1 as D (6 bases). The CDR3 protein is CASSGTIQGLGRETQYF. Written as DNA, the CDR3 is TGTGCCAGCAGCGGTACTATACAGGGCCTAGGCAGGGAGACCCAGTACTTC.